What follows is one TCR beta chain and its context. This receptor's antigen is unknown. One base away there is no much larger clone; base qualities are not given. The library was prepared using the immunoSEQ multiplex PCR assay. Sourced from immuneACCESS, this table was stored by TCRdb with only in-frame sequences that have V and J called. A share of the clones is absent; for the studies checked, an unresolved V gene accounts for under half, and the remainder has no known explanation. The sample table contains 60,000 to 80,000 clones; only one count was recorded for approximately 91% of them. Approximately 4.8% of the sample lies in the top ten. This sample was taken from a study of technical replicates of blood from a handful of donors (dated by TCRdb to the late 2010s). Via the germline V gene (reference sequence), CDR1 is LNHDA and CDR2 SQIVND. From cysteine to phenylalanine, the CDR3 is 15 amino acids long. The retained sequence is limited to the CDR3, 45 bases, with the frame set at the first base. Compared with germline, V lacks 6 bases and J lacks 0 bases; bases without a gene match: 6.

Recombination joined TRBV19 with TRBJ2-7, and 9 bases in between align with TRBD2. Source material: PBMCs. The sequence was collected from a human donor in good health. Some clones in this sample may be carry-over from other donors' samples. The bases read TGTGCCAGTAGCGACCGGACTAGCGCCTCCTACGAGCAGTACTTC. Its coded protein is CASSDRTSASYEQYF.